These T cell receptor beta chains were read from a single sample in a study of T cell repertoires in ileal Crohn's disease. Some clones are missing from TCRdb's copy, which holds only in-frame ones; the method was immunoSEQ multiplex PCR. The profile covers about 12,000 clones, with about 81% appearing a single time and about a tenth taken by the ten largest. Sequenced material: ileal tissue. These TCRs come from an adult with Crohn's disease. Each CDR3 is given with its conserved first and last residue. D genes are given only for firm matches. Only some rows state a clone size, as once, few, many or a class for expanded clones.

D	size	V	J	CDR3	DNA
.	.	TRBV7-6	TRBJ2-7	CASSLSAGSYEQYF	TGTGCCAGCAGCTTATCGGCGGGCTCCTACGAGCAGTACTTC
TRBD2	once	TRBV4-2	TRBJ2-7	CASSQVLAETHYEQYF	TGTGCCAGCAGCCAAGTACTAGCGGAGACACACTACGAGCAGTACTTC
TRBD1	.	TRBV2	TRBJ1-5	CASSEYWDRGITNF	TGTGCCAGCAGTGAATACTGGGACAGGGGAATTACTAATTTT
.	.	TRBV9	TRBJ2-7	CASSGGDGRSYEQYF	TGTGCCAGCAGCGGGGGGGACGGTAGGTCCTACGAGCAGTACTTC
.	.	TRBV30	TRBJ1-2	CAWEGAWGYTF	TGTGCCTGGGAAGGGGCTTGGGGCTACACCTTC
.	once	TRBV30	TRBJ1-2	CAWTPGGNGYTF	TGTGCCTGGACTCCGGGGGGGAATGGCTACACCTTC
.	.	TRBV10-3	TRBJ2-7	CAISESGGYEQYF	TGTGCCATCAGTGAGTCTGGCGGCTACGAGCAGTACTTC
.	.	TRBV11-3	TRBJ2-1	CASSLADYSYNEQFF	TGTGCCAGCAGCTTAGCGGACTACTCCTACAATGAGCAGTTCTTC
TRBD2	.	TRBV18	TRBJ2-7	CASSQSSGRIYEQYF	TGTGCCAGCTCACAGTCTAGCGGGAGAATCTACGAGCAGTACTTC
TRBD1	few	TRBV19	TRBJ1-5	CASSIGWTGVDQPQHF	TGTGCCAGTAGTATAGGCTGGACAGGGGTAGATCAGCCCCAGCATTTT